In its sample, the clone carrying this T cell receptor beta chain was seen a few times. Its antigen is not identified. V was clipped by 9 bases and J by 3 bases; unmatched bases: 8. The CDR3 is 13 amino acids. Germline lookup yields CDR1 MDHEN and CDR2 SYDVKM. Over 95% purity was reached by all sorted populations. The data were obtained in a study of beta chain features in type 1 diabetes. Study-wide context: Researchers looked at about 110 million sorted cells across all samples. Study-wide findings and caveats: Moderately but significantly shorter TCRB CDR3s were found in Type 1 diabetes patients in all four CD4+ subsets. Overrepresentation of cells with high TCR expression could result from cDNA sequencing. It was not settled here whether HLA type affects TCRB rearrangement.

The whole isolated RNA underwent reverse transcription, so sequencing captured expressed TCRB transcripts. Measured with immunoSEQ multiplex PCR; TCRdb has only the in-frame clones, and not every one. The sample comprises 150,000 to 180,000 clones, 10% to 13% of which are singletons, and approximately 0.5% rests with the top ten. The specimen was central memory CD4+ T cells from blood. This chain joins TRBV28 and TRBJ2-7; 7 bases agree with TRBD1. The TCR sequence derives from a man under 40 with type 1 diabetes. CDR3 sequence: CASRDSSFYEQYF. The CDR3 region has the DNA TGTGCCAGTAGGGACAGCTCCTTCTACGAGCAGTACTTC.